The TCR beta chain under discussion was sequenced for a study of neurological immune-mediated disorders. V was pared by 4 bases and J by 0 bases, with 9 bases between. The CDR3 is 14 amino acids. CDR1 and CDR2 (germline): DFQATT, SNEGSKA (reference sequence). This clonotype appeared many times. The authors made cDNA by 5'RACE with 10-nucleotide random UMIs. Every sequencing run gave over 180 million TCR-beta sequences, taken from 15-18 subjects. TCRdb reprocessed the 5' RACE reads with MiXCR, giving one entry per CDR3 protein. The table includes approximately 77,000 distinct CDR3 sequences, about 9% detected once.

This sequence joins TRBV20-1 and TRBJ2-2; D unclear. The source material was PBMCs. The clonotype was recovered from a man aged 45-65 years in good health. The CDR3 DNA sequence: TGCAGTGCTATTGCGGAGACGAACACCGGGGAGCTGTTTTTT. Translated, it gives CSAIAETNTGELFF.